These 11 T cell receptor beta chains came from one sample sequenced in a study of T cell repertoires in cytomegalovirus infection. TCRdb re-called the reads with MiXCR, one entry per CDR3 protein. Of about 240,000 distinct CDR3 sequences in the sample, 6.5% were seen once. Sequenced material: PBMCs. Receptor source: a human donor in good health (CMV status not recorded). Some clones in this sample may be carry-over from other donors' samples.

In its sample, this clonotype was seen many times. The gene calls are TRBV6-2 or TRBV6-3 and TRBJ1-5; TRBD1 matches at 10 bases. The germline CDR1 and CDR2 sequences are MNHEY and SVGEGT. Trimming cost V 5 bases and J 2 bases; bases outside gene matches: 18. There are 20 residues in the CDR3. CDR3 amino acids: CASSHQSARDRGRGNQPQHF. The CDR3 coding sequence is TGTGCCAGCAGTCATCAATCCGCCCGGGACAGGGGACGCGGCAATCAGCCCCAGCATTTT.

This clonotype came up many times. The chain uses TRBV18 and TRBJ2-2; D may be TRBD1 (6 bases). V was pared by 4 bases and J by 0 bases, with 18 bases between. This CDR3 is built from 18 residues. Germline-derived CDR1 and CDR2 are KGHSH and LQKENI. CDR3 nucleotide sequence: TGTGCCAGCTCACTATTCCGGACAGACATAGCGAACACCGGGGAGCTGTTTTTT. Amino acid sequence: CASSLFRTDIANTGELFF.

There are many counts of this clonotype. The V gene is TRBV7-2, the J gene TRBJ2-7; maybe TRBD1 (5 bases). The CDR3 covers 13 residues. Germline V gene lookup returns CDR1 SGHTA and CDR2 FQGNSA. Between the trimmed V and J ends, which lost 5 bases and 4 bases, there was a span of 12 bases. The CDR3 reads CASSRPGAYEQYF. As DNA, the CDR3 is TGTGCCAGCAGCCGCCCTGGGGCTTACGAGCAGTACTTC.

This clonotype was seen many times. The chain links TRBV20-1 to TRBJ1-1; 8 bases match TRBD1. This CDR3 is 15 amino acids long. V was pared by 1 base and J by 11 bases, with 15 bases of the junction left unmatched. The V gene's germline CDR1 is DFQATT and CDR2 SNEGSKA (reference sequence). The CDR3 DNA reads as TGCAGTGCTAGAGCCCCGTGGTCGACAGGGGAGGGGGCTTTCTTT. This gives the protein CSARAPWSTGEGAFF.

The chain combines TRBV30 with TRBJ2-5, with D unresolved. Trimming removed 0 bases at V and 5 bases at J, with 7 bases between. Germline CDR1 and CDR2: GTSNPN and SVGIG (reference sequence). CDR3 length: 12 residues. In DNA form, the CDR3 reads TGTGCCTGGAGTGTAGCTGCGGAGACCCAGTACTTC. It codes for CAWSVAAETQYF.

This clonotype was seen ten or more times. This rearrangement joins TRBV7-2 to TRBJ2-5, with 9 bases lining up with TRBD2. CDR1 is SGHTA, CDR2 FQGNSA, per germline. The J segment lost 5 bases and the V segment lost 3 bases, leaving 1 base of the junction unmatched. The CDR3 is 13 amino acids. CDR3 nucleotides: TGTGCCAGCAGCTTTGGACTAGCGGAGACCCAGTACTTC. It is translated as CASSFGLAETQYF.

The rearrangement joins TRBV6-6 to TRBJ2-3; D may match TRBD1 or TRBD2 (6 bases each). CDR1 and CDR2 from the germline V gene are MNHNY and SVGAGI (reference sequence). This CDR3 region has 13 residues. The V gene lost 10 bases and the J gene lost 2 bases, with 13 bases spanning the gap. CDR3 sequence: CAISGGPTDTQYF. Written as DNA, the CDR3 is TGTGCCATCTCCGGGGGCCCCACAGATACGCAGTATTTT.

The sample holds many counts of this clonotype. CDR3 amino acids: CASTAPRVNEKLFF. In DNA form, the CDR3 reads TGTGCCAGCACGGCGCCCAGAGTTAATGAAAAACTGTTTTTT. The gene calls are TRBV28 and TRBJ1-4; D call uncertain. Germline V gene data show CDR1 as MDHEN and CDR2 as SYDVKM. V shed 7 bases and J shed 4 bases, with 13 bases lying between them. The CDR3 runs 14 residues. Full variable domain (outside the CDR3, taken from reference TRBV28 and TRBJ1-4): DVKVTQSSRYLVKRTGEKVFLECVQDMDHENMFWYRQDPGLGLRLIYFSYDVKMKEKGDIPEGYSVSREKKERFSLILESASTNQTSMYLCASTAPRVNEKLFFGSGTQLSVL.

The CDR3 loop reads CASSLFPNEQFF. The CDR3 DNA follows: TGTGCCAGCAGCTTGTTCCCCAATGAGCAGTTCTTC. The V and J genes are TRBV5-6 and TRBJ2-1; no definite D call. The V gene lost 1 base and the J gene lost 6 bases, with 5 bases spanning the gap. The CDR3 has 12 amino acids. Germline lookup yields CDR1 SGHDT and CDR2 YYEEEE.

This clonotype occurred many times. This chain links TRBV29-1 with TRBJ2-2; 10 bases agree with TRBD2. The CDR3 consists of 14 residues. The J segment lost 8 bases and the V segment lost 6 bases, leaving 9 bases of the junction unmatched. Per germline, CDR1 SQVTM and CDR2 ANQGSEA. For the CDR3, the DNA is TGCAGCGTCCCCGGACTAGCGGCCACGGGGGAGCTGTTTTTT. It translates to CSVPGLAATGELFF.

The chain employs TRBV4-3 and TRBJ2-1, with 11 bases matching TRBD1. V shed 1 base, J shed 9 bases, and the junction held 5 bases outside the gene matches. This CDR3 is 15 amino acids long. Germline CDR1 is LGHNA and CDR2 is YSLEER. This CDR3 is CASSQARTGGFEQFF. CDR3 sequence (DNA): TGCGCCAGCAGCCAAGCGAGGACAGGGGGCTTTGAGCAGTTCTTC.